The clone carrying this T cell receptor (beta chain) has only one observation. This CDR3 comprises 14 residues. With 5 bases clipped from V and 2 bases from J, the junction kept 2 bases outside the gene matches. CDR1 is LNHDA, CDR2 SQIVND, per germline (reference sequence). This sample was included in a study of blood T cell repertoires in COVID-19. Study background: Donors in the United States, Italy and Spain gave samples during acute or convalescent COVID-19.

TCRdb's copy holds only in-frame clones and misses some; the assay was immunoSEQ multiplex PCR. The sample carries 200,000 to 250,000 clones, 92% recorded once. The chain uses TRBV19 and TRBJ2-7, with TRBD2 matching 11 bases. The sequencing input was peripheral blood. This sequence was found in a man aged 25 to 45 with acute or convalescent COVID-19. This chain's CDR3 is CASSVLAGAYEQYF. CDR3 nucleotides: TGTGCCAGTAGTGTACTAGCGGGGGCCTACGAGCAGTACTTC.